The clone carrying this T cell receptor (beta chain) occurred many times. No antigen is known for it. A junction boundary mismatches the germline segment, possibly from a read error. From the RT-PCR reads, TCRdb called clonotypes with MiXCR, one entry per CDR3 protein. The data show about 530,000 distinct CDR3 sequences, 12% seen once. This sample was taken from a study of response to subunit inactivated influenza vaccine. Whole-study results and caveats: Every seasonal influenza vaccination brings in few new T cells, the authors suggested.

Germline CDR1 SGHRS, CDR2 YFSETQ. The CDR3 sequence is 15 residues long. The chain employs TRBV5-1 and TRBJ2-2; D is unresolved. The material was PBMCs from blood, obtained on the day of vaccination. This sequence was found in a man aged 50-59 years who received an inactivated influenza vaccine. The CDR3 region is CASSLVAGNSGELFF. CDR3 in DNA: TGCGCCAGCAGCTTGGTGGCTGGGAACAGCGGGGAGCTGTTTTTT.